This T cell receptor (beta chain) was sequenced during a study of regulatory T cells in long-lasting Graves disease. Study-wide results and caveats: For persistent Graves' patients, TCR diversity was lower than for newly diagnosed ones.

Documented time point: newly diagnosed GD, antithyroid drugs for less than 3 months. Researchers made the TCR library from RNA that was extracted from PBMCs. The V end was cut by 1 base, the J end by 8 bases, with 15 bases between. Germline V gene lookup returns CDR1 SNHLY and CDR2 FYNNEI. The CDR3 length is 15 residues. This clonotype was observed many times. What it recognizes is unknown. Libraries of TCR beta came from iRepertoire HTBI primers plus Arm-PCR of CDR3 regions. TCRdb used MiXCR to reprocess the multiplex PCR reads, holding one entry per CDR3 protein. The sample contains about 540,000 distinct CDR3 sequences, roughly 14% of which appear only once. This sample was shared with a second study, whose subject was T cells in Graves' hyperthyroidism and ophthalmopathy. That work adds: Thyroid ultrasound, orbital computed tomography, clinical symptoms, and serum thyroxine and TRAb underpinned diagnoses. Among clonotypes expanded in thyroid above 0.001, most were also found in blood.

Sequencing was performed on peripheral blood mononuclear cells (PBMCs), taken at new diagnosis, from a patient treated with antithyroid drugs. The chain is built from TRBV2 and TRBJ2-1, with no clear D. This receptor was identified in a man aged 25 to 45 with Graves disease. The DNA for the CDR3 is TGTGCCAGCAGTGAAGGGACCAGACCGGCAGATGAGCAGTTCTTC. It translates to CASSEGTRPADEQFF.